The 2 T cell receptor beta chains below were found in one sample sequenced in a study of shared clonotypes between healthy human individuals. The protocol was immunoSEQ multiplex PCR, while the TCRdb copy is restricted to in-frame clones and leaves out a portion. The repertoire consists of 600,000 to 700,000 clones, with 73% occurring once and the leading ten covering 1.5% to 2%. The sample consisted of memory CD4+ T cells sorted from blood. Noted subset: CD45RA-negative fraction. The receptor set was obtained from a woman in her 30s in good health.

The table lists this clone with a count of one. The chain uses TRBV5-1 and TRBJ2-3; 7 bases fit TRBD1. J was trimmed by 3 bases and V by 2 bases; bases with no gene match: 15. The CDR3 spans 18 residues. Germline values: CDR1 SGHRS, CDR2 YFSETQ. CDR3 DNA: TGCGCCAGCAGCTTCGGACCTCGAAGACAGGGAGTTACAGATACGCAGTATTTT. Its translation: CASSFGPRRQGVTDTQYF.

The chain uses TRBV5-1 and TRBJ2-1, with TRBD1 identical over 7 bases. Germline CDR1 is SGHRS and CDR2 is YFSETQ. The CDR3 extends over 14 amino acids. V lost 3 bases to trimming and J lost 6 bases; unmatched junction nucleotides: 6. CDR3 protein: CASSSGDSLNEQFF. In nucleotides, the CDR3 is TGCGCCAGCAGCTCAGGGGACAGCCTCAATGAGCAGTTCTTC.